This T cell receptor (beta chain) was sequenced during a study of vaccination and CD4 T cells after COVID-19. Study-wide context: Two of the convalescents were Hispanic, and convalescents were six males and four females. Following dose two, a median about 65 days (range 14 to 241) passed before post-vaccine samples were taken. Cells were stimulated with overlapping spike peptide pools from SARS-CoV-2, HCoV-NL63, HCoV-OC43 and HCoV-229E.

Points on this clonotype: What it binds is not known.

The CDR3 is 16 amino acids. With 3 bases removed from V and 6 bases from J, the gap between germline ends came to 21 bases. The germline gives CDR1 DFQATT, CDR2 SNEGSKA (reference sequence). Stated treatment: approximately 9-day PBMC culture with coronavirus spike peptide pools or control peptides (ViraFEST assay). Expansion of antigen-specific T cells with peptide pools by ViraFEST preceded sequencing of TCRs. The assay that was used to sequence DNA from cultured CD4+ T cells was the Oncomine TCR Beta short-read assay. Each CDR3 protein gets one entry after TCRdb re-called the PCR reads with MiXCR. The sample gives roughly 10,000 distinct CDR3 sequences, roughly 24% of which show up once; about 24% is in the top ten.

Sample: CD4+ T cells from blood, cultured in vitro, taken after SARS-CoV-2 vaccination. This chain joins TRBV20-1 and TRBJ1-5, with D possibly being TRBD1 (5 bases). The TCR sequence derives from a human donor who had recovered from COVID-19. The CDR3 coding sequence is TGCAGTGCTAGCCGTTACGGGGGGAGAAGGAGTCAGCCCCAGCATTTT. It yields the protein CSASRYGGRRSQPQHF.